These 26 T cell receptor beta chains were all obtained from the same sample, sequenced in a study of cytomegalovirus exposure and HLA in healthy donors. Clones were sequenced by immunoSEQ multiplex PCR, and TCRdb holds only the in-frame ones, with some missing. The data show approximately 300,000 clones, roughly 85% seen once. Sequenced: PBMCs. Receptor source: a woman aged 18-29 years in good health and CMV-seronegative.

The rearrangement joins TRBV19 to TRBJ1-2; D gene ambiguous. The CDR3 is made up of 14 amino acids. The germline gives CDR1 LNHDA, CDR2 SQIVND (reference sequence). V dropped 3 bases and J dropped 3 bases, with 11 bases sitting between them. The CDR3 loop reads CASSIRGVDYGYTF. Here the CDR3 DNA reads TGTGCCAGTAGTATTCGCGGAGTCGACTATGGCTACACCTTC.

This chain uses TRBV4-1 with TRBJ1-1; 7 nucleotides align to TRBD1. The CDR3 is 16 residues long. V dropped 1 base and J dropped 1; count of bases not matched to a gene: 6. The germline CDR1 and CDR2 sequences are MGHRA and YSYEKL. CDR3 DNA: TGCGCCAGCAGCCAAGTCCCACAGGGGTGGAACACTGAAGCTTTCTTT. Translation: CASSQVPQGWNTEAFF.

There are a few counts of this clone. The J gene is TRBJ2-3, the V gene TRBV5-6; maybe TRBD1 (7 bases). Germline V lookup: CDR1 SGHDT, CDR2 YYEEEE. CDR3 length: 15 amino acids. V lost 3 bases and J 4 bases, leaving 15 bases between the germline ends. Written as DNA, the CDR3 is TGTGCCAGCAGCTCGAGGACAGGAGGGCCAGATACGCAGTATTTT. It encodes CASSSRTGGPDTQYF.

This clone was observed a single time. This chain's CDR3 is CASSPGQGFHEQFF. For the CDR3, the DNA is TGTGCCAGCAGCCCGGGACAGGGGTTCCATGAGCAGTTCTTC. The chain recombines TRBV7-9 with TRBJ2-1; 10 bases are a match to TRBD1. CDR1 is SEHNR, CDR2 FQNEAQ, per germline (reference sequence). The CDR3 runs to 14 residues. The V segment lost 5 bases and the J segment 8 bases; nucleotides outside the gene matches: 6.

The chain uses TRBV18 and TRBJ2-1, with 7 bases fitting TRBD2. The germline V gene encodes CDR1 KGHSH and CDR2 LQKENI. This CDR3 has 14 residues. The ends lost 1 base at V and 5 bases at J; junction bases unmatched: 2. As DNA, the CDR3 is TGTGCCAGCTCACCACTAGCGGGCCACAATGAGCAGTTCTTC. This translates into CASSPLAGHNEQFF.

The chain uses TRBV5-1 and TRBJ2-6; TRBD1 might be the D (6 bases). The length of the CDR3 is 16 residues. Germline assignment: CDR1 SGHRS and CDR2 YFSETQ. V lost 1 base, J lost 2 bases, and 10 bases lay in between. The DNA for the CDR3 is TGCGCCAGCAGCTTGACAGGGACAACTGGGGCCAACGTCCTGACTTTC. Protein: CASSLTGTTGANVLTF.

About this clone: Additional DNA sequences in this sample encode the identical CDR3. This sequence joins TRBV6-5 and TRBJ2-7, with D perhaps matching TRBD2 (5 bases). Per germline, CDR1 MNHEY and CDR2 SVGAGI. The CDR3 covers 15 residues. Trimming removed 0 bases at V and 3 bases at J, with 12 bases between. The CDR3 loop reads CASSYSISGSYEQYF. The CDR3 nucleotides are TGTGCCAGCAGTTACTCGATCAGTGGGAGCTACGAGCAGTACTTC.

The DNA for the CDR3 is TGCAGCGCCCAGACAGGGGGTGCAGATACGCAGTATTTT. This codes for CSAQTGGADTQYF. The gene calls are TRBV29-1 and TRBJ2-3, with TRBD1 matching 9 bases. Trimming at V came to 7 bases and at J to 4 bases, leaving 6 bases not matched to a gene. CDR1 is SQVTM and CDR2 is ANQGSEA in the germline V gene. This CDR3 is built from 13 residues.

The rearrangement links TRBV9 to TRBJ2-3, with 9 bases aligning to TRBD2. This CDR3 has 15 residues. V lost 2 bases and J lost 4; bases outside the gene matches: 5. In germline, CDR1 is SGDLS, CDR2 YYNGEE. In DNA form, the CDR3 reads TGTGCCAGCAGCGTGATGGGACTAGCATCAGATACGCAGTATTTT. Its protein product is CASSVMGLASDTQYF.

J is TRBJ1-2 and V is TRBV5-6, with TRBD1 identical over 9 bases. The germline gives CDR1 SGHDT, CDR2 YYEEEE. Unmatched junction bases numbered 7, after V lost 4 bases and J lost 6 bases. The CDR3 has 14 residues. In DNA form, the CDR3 reads TGTGCCAGCAGCACCGGGACAGGGATCCATGGCTACACCTTC. As protein: CASSTGTGIHGYTF.

This rearrangement joins TRBV6-5 to TRBJ2-7; D gene unclear. Trimming took off 4 bases at V and 3 bases at J, with 10 bases between the two ends. This CDR3 is built from 13 residues. From germline, CDR1 is MNHEY and CDR2 SVGAGI. CDR3 sequence reads: CASSSPLNYEQYF. In nucleotides, the CDR3 is TGTGCCAGCAGTTCCCCCCTAAACTACGAGCAGTACTTC.

This clone has just one count. The genes are TRBV27 and TRBJ2-2; TRBD2 matches 7 bases. The CDR3 contains 17 residues. Germline CDR1 and CDR2: MNHEY and SMNVEV (reference sequence). Unmatched junction bases numbered 11, after V lost 3 bases and J lost 4 bases. The CDR3 sequence: CASSLRAASGITGELFF. The CDR3 region has the DNA TGTGCCAGCAGTTTGAGGGCCGCTAGCGGCATCACCGGGGAGCTGTTTTTT.

J is TRBJ2-3 and V is TRBV27, with D uncertain. Germline assignment: CDR1 MNHEY and CDR2 SMNVEV (reference sequence). The ends were cut back, 4 bases at V and 1 base at J, with 12 bases in the middle. The CDR3 is 15 amino acids. CDR3 protein: CASSSQTPGTDTQYF. The CDR3 DNA sequence: TGTGCCAGCAGTTCGCAAACACCTGGCACAGATACGCAGTATTTT.

This chain links TRBV5-1 with TRBJ1-5, with 9 nucleotides matching TRBD1. Germline V gives CDR1 SGHRS, CDR2 YFSETQ. The CDR3 has 16 amino acids. Unmatched junction bases numbered 5, after V lost 0 bases and J lost 4 bases. The CDR3 spells CASSLGQGGPNQPQHF. CDR3 coding DNA: TGCGCCAGCAGCTTGGGACAGGGGGGACCAAATCAGCCCCAGCATTTT.

The gene calls are TRBV30 and TRBJ1-4; D is uncertain. Germline V lookup: CDR1 GTSNPN, CDR2 SVGIG (reference sequence). V was trimmed by 8 bases and J by 0 bases, leaving 16 bases between them. This CDR3 is 15 amino acids long. The CDR3 spells CAPIPRGATNEKLFF. CDR3 in DNA: TGTGCCCCCATTCCTCGGGGTGCAACTAATGAAAAACTGTTTTTT.

The gene calls are TRBV6-6 and TRBJ1-3, with a weak D call TRBD1 (5 bases). Germline CDR1 and CDR2: MNHNY and SVGAGI (reference sequence). The V gene lost 2 bases and the J gene lost 4 bases, with 15 bases spanning the gap. There are 16 residues in the CDR3. CDR3 coding DNA: TGTGCCAGCAGTTACGAAGCCAAGGGGTCCGGAAACACCATATATTTT. It is translated as CASSYEAKGSGNTIYF.

This chain connects TRBV6-5 to TRBJ2-7; 7 bases line up with TRBD2. The CDR3 loop spans 13 amino acids. CDR1 and CDR2 from the germline V gene are MNHEY and SVGAGI. V lost 5 bases and J lost 3; bases outside the gene matches: 4. The CDR3 sequence: CASSPASGYEQYF. The CDR3 region has the DNA TGTGCCAGCAGTCCCGCTAGCGGCTACGAGCAGTACTTC.

V gene TRBV4-3 combines with J gene TRBJ1-1; 8 bases are shared with TRBD1. Germline V gives CDR1 LGHNA, CDR2 YSLEER. V lost 1 base, J lost 5 bases, and 9 bases stayed unmatched. The CDR3 runs to 16 residues. The CDR3 nucleotides are TGCGCCAGCAGCCAAGGAGGACAGGGAGCAAAAACTGAAGCTTTCTTT. Encoded protein: CASSQGGQGAKTEAFF.

This clone was seen only once. V usage is TRBV19 and J usage is TRBJ2-7; perhaps TRBD2 as D (6 bases). V gave up 7 bases and J gave up 2 bases, with 12 bases separating them. This CDR3 is built from 13 residues. Germline V gene data show CDR1 as LNHDA and CDR2 as SQIVND (reference sequence). The CDR3 DNA follows: TGTGCCAGTACGCGGGGACCAACCTACGAGCAGTACTTC. Translating gives CASTRGPTYEQYF. Supplemented by reference TRBV19 and TRBJ2-7, the full variable domain reads DGGITQSPKYLFRKEGQNVTLSCEQNLNHDAMYWYRQDPGQGLRLIYYSQIVNDFQKGDIAEGYSVSREKKESFPLTVTSAQKNPTAFYLCASTRGPTYEQYFGPGTRLTVT.

The genes are TRBV4-1 and TRBJ1-3; unclear D gene. The CDR3 loop spans 15 amino acids. In germline, CDR1 is MGHRA, CDR2 YSYEKL. Trimming pared 1 base from V and 0 bases from J, leaving 7 bases between. The chain's CDR3 is CASSQGGSSGNTIYF. CDR3 DNA sequence: TGCGCCAGCAGCCAAGGAGGAAGCTCTGGAAACACCATATATTTT.

The table lists this clone with many counts. The chain employs TRBV27 and TRBJ2-1; 14 nucleotides align to TRBD2. Per the germline V gene, CDR1 is MNHEY and CDR2 is SMNVEV (reference sequence). The CDR3 spans 16 residues. J was trimmed by 13 bases and V by 7 bases; bases with no gene match: 15. The CDR3 nucleotides read TGTGCCAGCACCATAGCCGGGACTAGCGGGAGCCGTCTTCAGTTCTTC. Residues: CASTIAGTSGSRLQFF.

This clone was recorded a few times. J is TRBJ2-7 and V is TRBV7-3, with 11 bases lining up with TRBD1. Germline V gene lookup returns CDR1 SGHTA and CDR2 FQGTGA. The CDR3 runs 15 residues. The junction had 2 bases not matched to a gene; V was cut back by 2 bases and J by 2 bases. The CDR3 region has the DNA TGTGCCAGCAGCTTATCGGGACAGGGGGCCTACGAGCAGTACTTC. As protein: CASSLSGQGAYEQYF.

The chain links TRBV2 to TRBJ1-2; D is ambiguous. The germline CDR1 and CDR2 sequences are SNHLY and FYNNEI. Trimming removed 2 bases from V and 0 bases from J, with 4 bases in between. CDR3 length: 13 amino acids. The CDR3 region is CASSELSNYGYTF. Here the CDR3 DNA reads TGTGCCAGCAGTGAACTTTCTAACTATGGCTACACCTTC.

This sequence joins TRBV29-1 and TRBJ2-3, with D possibly TRBD2 on 5 matching bases. The CDR3 extends over 11 amino acids. Germline lookup yields CDR1 SQVTM and CDR2 ANQGSEA. V was cut by 6 bases and J by 4 bases, with 8 bases left in between. CDR3 sequence reads: CSVKLADTQYF. The CDR3 DNA is TGCAGCGTCAAACTAGCAGATACGCAGTATTTT.

This clone came up once. This sequence joins TRBV5-6 and TRBJ2-7, with a tentative D call TRBD1 (6 bases). The CDR3 contains 15 residues. Trimming took 4 bases from V and 6 from J, leaving 20 bases between them. CDR1 and CDR2 (germline): SGHDT, YYEEEE. This chain's CDR3 is CASSRIGWGPAEQYF. The CDR3 coding sequence is TGTGCCAGCAGCCGTATCGGTTGGGGGCCAGCCGAGCAGTACTTC.

The V call is TRBV2, the J call TRBJ2-2; TRBD2 might be the D (5 bases). Trimming stripped 7 bases from V and 4 bases from J, with 16 bases between. This CDR3 contains 15 residues. CDR1 and CDR2 (germline): SNHLY, FYNNEI. The CDR3 region is CASNDHSGITGELFF. As DNA, the CDR3 is TGTGCCAGCAATGACCACTCCGGGATCACCGGGGAGCTGTTTTTT.